These 21 T cell receptor beta chains share one sample of origin, sequenced in a study of blood T cell repertoires in COVID-19 (dated by TCRdb to the early 2020s). The method was the immunoSEQ multiplex PCR assay. In TCRdb, the immuneACCESS table is reduced to in-frame sequences with V and J assigned. These tables do not hold every clone; where another copy was compared, an unresolved V gene accounts for under half, and the others remain unexplained. Here the sample has about 250,000 clones; roughly 89% occur a single time. Of the sample, about 2.1% falls within the top ten clones. Specimen: peripheral blood. The receptors stem from a woman between 55 and 75 years old with COVID-19, enrolled during active disease.

The chain couples TRBV12-3 or TRBV12-4 to TRBJ1-2; D gene ambiguous. The CDR3 runs to 13 residues. The V gene lost 3 bases and the J gene lost 1 base, with 6 bases spanning the gap. The CDR3, as DNA: TGTGCCAGCAGTTTTAAGAGTAACTATGGCTACACCTTC. Amino acid sequence: CASSFKSNYGYTF.

J is TRBJ2-1 and V is TRBV6-2 or TRBV6-3, with D possibly being TRBD1 (6 bases). Germline values: CDR1 MNHEY, CDR2 SVGEGT. Trimming left V 4 bases short and J 10 bases short, with 17 bases between. The CDR3 has 14 residues. CDR3 protein: CASSSFGTPGEQFF. As DNA, the CDR3 is TGTGCCAGCAGTTCCTTCGGGACACCGGGAGAGCAGTTCTTC.

This clone showed up just a few times. V usage is TRBV5-1 and J usage is TRBJ2-1; 8 bases agree with TRBD1. CDR1 SGHRS and CDR2 YFSETQ come from the germline V gene. This CDR3 spans 14 amino acids. Germline trimming cut 0 bases from V and 9 bases from J; bases unmatched to any gene: 5. In DNA, the CDR3 is TGCGCCAGCAGCTTGGCCAAGGGACAGGTTGAGCAGTTCTTC. This codes for CASSLAKGQVEQFF.

The chain employs TRBV9 and TRBJ1-2; 8 nucleotides line up with TRBD1. The CDR3 loop spans 15 amino acids. After removal of 4 bases from V and 6 bases from J, the junction contained 11 bases not matched to a gene. Germline assignment: CDR1 SGDLS and CDR2 YYNGEE. CDR3 sequence: CASSIRTGRVDGYTF. In DNA, the CDR3 is TGTGCCAGCAGCATCCGGACAGGGAGGGTTGATGGCTACACCTTC.

V and J are TRBV19 and TRBJ2-5; D remains ambiguous. The V end was cut by 4 bases, the J end by 3 bases, with 12 bases between. CDR1 LNHDA and CDR2 SQIVND come from the germline V gene (reference sequence). The CDR3 loop spans 14 amino acids. The CDR3 sequence is CASSTRGMKETQYF. The CDR3 DNA sequence: TGTGCCAGTAGTACCCGCGGTATGAAAGAGACCCAGTACTTC.

The gene calls are TRBV5-4 and TRBJ2-7; D gene ambiguous. V was shortened by 0 bases and J by 0 bases, with 7 bases between the two germline ends. The CDR3 runs to 14 residues. CDR1 and CDR2 from the germline V gene are SGHNT and YYREEE (reference sequence). CDR3 in amino acids: CASSLDRNSYEQYF. The DNA for the CDR3 is TGTGCCAGCAGCTTGGACAGAAACTCCTACGAGCAGTACTTC. Combining the CDR3 with reference TRBV5-4 and TRBJ2-7 gives the whole variable domain ETGVTQSPTHLIKTRGQQVTLRCSSQSGHNTVSWYQQALGQGPQFIFQYYREEENGRGNFPPRFSGLQFPNYSSELNVNALELDDSALYLCASSLDRNSYEQYFGPGTRLTVT.

The gene calls are TRBV7-2 and TRBJ1-2; TRBD1 is a possible D gene (5 bases). CDR1 SGHTA and CDR2 FQGNSA come from the germline V gene. The V end lost 3 bases, the J end lost 7 bases, and 9 bases lay between the germline ends. This CDR3 comprises 12 residues. The CDR3 DNA follows: TGTGCCAGCAGCTTCGGGACTATTGGCTACACCTTC. Translating gives CASSFGTIGYTF.

The rearrangement links TRBV19 to TRBJ1-4, with 7 bases fitting TRBD1. The CDR3 has 15 amino acids. Looked up from germline, CDR1 is LNHDA and CDR2 is SQIVND (reference sequence). J gave up 8 bases and V 5 bases, and 11 bases lay outside the gene matches. CDR3 residues: CASSLRTGVSEKLFF. For the CDR3, the DNA is TGTGCCAGTAGTTTACGTACAGGGGTGTCGGAAAAACTGTTTTTT.

The chain joins TRBV9 to TRBJ1-3; D perhaps matches TRBD1 (5 bases). The V end was cut by 0 bases, the J end by 0 bases, with 13 bases between. CDR1 SGDLS and CDR2 YYNGEE come from the germline V gene. The length of the CDR3 is 17 residues. Here the CDR3 reads CASSVASEGLSGNTIYF. DNA for the CDR3: TGTGCCAGCAGCGTAGCTTCGGAGGGACTCTCTGGAAACACCATATATTTT.

The chain is built from TRBV5-1 and TRBJ2-2, with TRBD2 matching over 9 bases. The CDR3 spans 16 residues. With 3 bases clipped from V and 2 bases from J, the junction kept 5 bases outside the gene matches. In germline, CDR1 is SGHRS, CDR2 YFSETQ. The CDR3, as DNA: TGCGCCAGCAGCTCGATGACTAGCGGAAACACCGGGGAGCTGTTTTTT. Translated: CASSSMTSGNTGELFF.

V is TRBV5-1 and J is TRBJ2-1; tentatively, D is TRBD2 (6 bases). Between the trimmed V and J ends, which lost 4 bases and 6 bases, there was a span of 14 bases. Germline CDR1 and CDR2: SGHRS and YFSETQ. This CDR3 contains 14 residues. The CDR3 region has the DNA TGCGCCAGCAGCCTCGGGGGAACTGCCAATGAGCAGTTCTTC. It translates to CASSLGGTANEQFF.

J is TRBJ2-7 and V is TRBV11-2; D gene unclear. The CDR3 is made up of 13 amino acids. V was pared by 0 bases and J by 2 bases, with 5 bases between. Per germline, CDR1 SGHAT and CDR2 FQNNGV. The CDR3: CASSLDIAYEQYF. The DNA of the CDR3 is TGTGCCAGCAGCTTAGATATTGCCTACGAGCAGTACTTC.

The rearrangement joins TRBV25-1 to TRBJ2-1, with TRBD2 matching over 8 bases. This CDR3 comprises 14 residues. Germline lookup yields CDR1 MGHDK and CDR2 SYGVNS. The J segment lost 7 bases and the V segment lost 5 bases, leaving 7 bases of the junction unmatched. The CDR3 DNA sequence: TGTGCCAGCAGTTCAACGGGGGGGCCGAATGAGCAGTTCTTC. It specifies CASSSTGGPNEQFF.

This CDR3 is CASSLSTATYGYTF. CDR3 nucleotides: TGTGCCAGCAGCTTATCGACAGCAACCTATGGCTACACCTTC. The rearrangement links TRBV7-9 to TRBJ1-2; D perhaps matches TRBD1 (5 bases). Germline CDR1 SEHNR, CDR2 FQNEAQ (reference sequence). Trimming took off 2 bases at V and 4 bases at J, with 11 bases between the two ends. CDR3 length: 14 amino acids.

The chain is built from TRBV11-2 and TRBJ2-1, with a tentative D call TRBD2 (5 bases). This CDR3 is 17 amino acids long. Germline V gives CDR1 SGHAT, CDR2 FQNNGV. The germline V and J ends were trimmed by 2 bases and 0 bases, with 14 bases remaining between them. CDR3 coding DNA: TGTGCCAGCAGCTTATTAGCGTGGGGTAGCTCCTACAATGAGCAGTTCTTC. Translation: CASSLLAWGSSYNEQFF.

CDR3 region: CASSSRRQGHPGELFF. Written as DNA, the CDR3 is TGTGCCAGCAGCTCCCGCCGACAGGGGCATCCCGGGGAGCTGTTTTTT. The chain joins TRBV7-3 to TRBJ2-2; 8 bases fit TRBD1. Unmatched junction bases numbered 10, after V lost 4 bases and J lost 6 bases. Germline CDR1 SGHTA, CDR2 FQGTGA. The CDR3 has 16 residues.

This clone was detected only once. The genes are TRBV4-3 and TRBJ2-3; the D gene is possibly TRBD2 (6 bases). Germline CDR1 is LGHNA and CDR2 is YSLEER. V was shortened by 4 bases and J by 0 bases, with 14 bases between the two germline ends. The CDR3 has 16 residues. Here the CDR3 DNA reads TGCGCCAGCAGCCTCGAGGCGGGGACTAGCACAGATACGCAGTATTTT. Protein: CASSLEAGTSTDTQYF.

This sequence joins TRBV7-3 and TRBJ2-3; TRBD2 matches at 8 bases. The germline CDR1 and CDR2 sequences are SGHTA and FQGTGA. The CDR3 is made up of 14 amino acids. The V gene end was trimmed by 8 bases and the J gene end by 2 bases; junction bases not matched to a gene: 6. DNA of the CDR3: TGTGCCAGCTCGAGTAGCGGGGCCACAGATACGCAGTATTTT. This encodes CASSSSGATDTQYF.

The chain recombines TRBV19 with TRBJ1-5; a weak D match, TRBD1 (5 bases). Germline CDR1 LNHDA, CDR2 SQIVND (reference sequence). The CDR3 covers 14 residues. Trimming left V 6 bases short and J 0 bases short, with 9 bases between. CDR3 protein: CASRFRDSNQPQHF. DNA for the CDR3: TGTGCCAGTAGGTTCAGGGATAGCAATCAGCCCCAGCATTTT.

This clone has a single count. This CDR3 is CASSSGVYNSPLHF. The CDR3 DNA sequence: TGTGCCAGCAGCTCCGGTGTCTATAATTCACCCCTCCACTTT. This chain uses TRBV7-3 with TRBJ1-6; D call uncertain. This CDR3 is built from 14 residues. Germline assignment: CDR1 SGHTA and CDR2 FQGTGA. Trimming shortened V by 4 bases and J by 3 bases, and 7 bases separated the two germline ends.

Only one count was recorded for this clone. The rearrangement links TRBV7-8 to TRBJ2-7; TRBD2 aligns across 8 bases. The germline V gene encodes CDR1 SGHVS and CDR2 FQNEAQ. The length of the CDR3 is 15 residues. The junction had 3 bases not matched to a gene; V was cut back by 1 base and J by 1 base. The CDR3 protein is CASSLGGGRSYEQYF. DNA for the CDR3: TGTGCCAGCAGCTTAGGCGGGGGGAGGTCCTACGAGCAGTACTTC.